The 30 T cell receptor beta chains listed next were all sequenced from one sample in a study of blood T cell repertoires in COVID-19. Clones were sequenced by immunoSEQ multiplex PCR, and TCRdb holds only the in-frame ones, with some missing. The sample has tens of thousands of clones, 85% to 95% seen once. The source material was peripheral blood. Receptors were obtained from a human donor in a cohort sampled during active COVID-19.

V and J are TRBV5-6 and TRBJ2-1; TRBD2 aligns across 16 bases. Germline loops: CDR1 SGHDT, CDR2 YYEEEE. This CDR3 has 18 residues. With V trimmed by 3 bases and J by 1 base, 4 bases remained unmatched. CDR3 in amino acids: CASSWGLAGGSSYNEQFF. DNA of the CDR3: TGTGCCAGCAGCTGGGGACTAGCGGGGGGGTCTTCCTACAATGAGCAGTTCTTC. The full variable domain, rest sourced from reference TRBV5-6 and TRBJ2-1, is DAGVTQSPTHLIKTRGQQVTLRCSPKSGHDTVSWYQQALGQGPQFIFQYYEEEERQRGNFPDRFSGHQFPNYSSELNVNALLLGDSALYLCASSWGLAGGSSYNEQFFGPGTRLTVL.

The chain has TRBV2 and TRBJ1-5; 8 nucleotides match TRBD1. This CDR3 has 16 amino acids. J was trimmed by 4 bases and V by 6 bases; bases with no gene match: 11. Per germline, CDR1 SNHLY and CDR2 FYNNEI. CDR3 residues: CASRDRGQPKNQPQHF. CDR3 DNA sequence: TGTGCCAGCAGAGACAGGGGTCAACCTAAAAATCAGCCCCAGCATTTT.

The chain uses TRBV5-6 and TRBJ1-5; possibly TRBD1 for D (5 bases). This CDR3 is built from 15 residues. Germline lookup yields CDR1 SGHDT and CDR2 YYEEEE. V was cut by 2 bases and J by 6 bases, with 15 bases left in between. CDR3 amino acids: CASSFGGGDGQPQHF. CDR3 sequence (DNA): TGTGCCAGCAGCTTTGGTGGGGGGGACGGTCAGCCCCAGCATTTT.

V and J are TRBV2 and TRBJ2-6; 8 bases fit TRBD2. Germline V gene data show CDR1 as SNHLY and CDR2 as FYNNEI. The CDR3 consists of 19 residues. V gave up 2 bases and J gave up 0 bases; unmatched junction bases: 9. The CDR3 sequence: CASSEPTGTSSSGANVLTF. CDR3 DNA: TGTGCCAGCAGTGAACCGACCGGGACTAGTTCCTCTGGGGCCAACGTCCTGACTTTC. The whole variable domain, filled in from reference TRBV2 and TRBJ2-6, reads EPEVTQTPSHQVTQMGQEVILRCVPISNHLYFYWYRQILGQKVEFLVSFYNNEISEKSEIFDDQFSVERPDGSNFTLKIRSTKLEDSAMYFCASSEPTGTSSSGANVLTFGAGSRLTVL.

V gene TRBV2 combines with J gene TRBJ1-1; 8 bases map to TRBD1. V was clipped by 6 bases and J by 2 bases; unmatched bases: 2. In germline, CDR1 is SNHLY, CDR2 FYNNEI. This CDR3 comprises 13 residues. The CDR3 DNA sequence: TGTGCCAGCAGCAGGGGGCGCAACACTGAAGCTTTCTTT. It is translated as CASSRGRNTEAFF.

V usage is TRBV11-3 and J usage is TRBJ1-2; 8 bases are shared with TRBD1. Germline values: CDR1 SGHNT, CDR2 YENEEA. With V trimmed by 2 bases and J by 4 bases, 6 bases remained unmatched. CDR3 length: 15 amino acids. CDR3 residues: CASSLTGTGVYGYTF. The CDR3 bases are TGTGCCAGCAGCTTAACCGGGACAGGAGTCTATGGCTACACCTTC.

This sequence joins TRBV10-3 and TRBJ1-2, with TRBD1 matching over 8 bases. CDR1 is ENHRY, CDR2 SYGVKD, per germline. V trimming: 7 bases; J trimming: 6 bases; junction bases outside the gene matches: 13. CDR3 length equals 15 residues. CDR3 bases: TGTGCCATCACCGGCCCAGGACAGGGTGTCGATGGCTACACCTTC. Translated: CAITGPGQGVDGYTF.

V gene TRBV2 combines with J gene TRBJ2-5; TRBD2 matches 11 bases. Germline V gene sequence: CDR1 SNHLY, CDR2 FYNNEI. V trimming: 7 bases; J trimming: 1 base; junction bases outside the gene matches: 5. This CDR3 region has 15 residues. CDR3 region: CASTLAGGIQETQYF. The CDR3 DNA reads as TGTGCCAGCACCTTAGCGGGGGGGATCCAAGAGACCCAGTACTTC.

This clone was seen a single time. This chain uses TRBV11-3 with TRBJ1-1; possibly TRBD1 for D (5 bases). Per germline, CDR1 SGHNT and CDR2 YENEEA. This CDR3 is built from 14 residues. Trimming shortened V by 2 bases and J by 2 bases, and 9 bases separated the two germline ends. The CDR3 DNA follows: TGTGCCAGCAGCTTACATCAGGGAAACACTGAAGCTTTCTTT. This sequence encodes CASSLHQGNTEAFF.

This chain links TRBV12-3 or TRBV12-4 with TRBJ2-3; D not resolved. The CDR3 runs to 13 residues. Trimming shortened V by 2 bases and J by 6 bases, and 9 bases separated the two germline ends. CDR3 DNA sequence: TGTGCCAGCAGTTTAAGCGAAGTGGATACGCAGTATTTT. Translating gives CASSLSEVDTQYF.

V and J are TRBV5-4 and TRBJ2-1; TRBD2 is a possible D gene (7 bases). The CDR3 is 14 amino acids. CDR1 SGHNT and CDR2 YYREEE come from the germline V gene (reference sequence). The ends were cut back, 4 bases at V and 15 bases at J, with 23 bases in the middle. CDR3 sequence (DNA): TGTGCCAGCAGCCGAGGGGGGAGGGCGGGCGGTGTGTTCTTC. This codes for CASSRGGRAGGVFF.

J is TRBJ2-7 and V is TRBV7-9; TRBD1 matches at 7 bases. The length of the CDR3 is 13 residues. The V segment lost 3 bases and the J segment 2 bases; nucleotides outside the gene matches: 1. Germline values: CDR1 SEHNR, CDR2 FQNEAQ (reference sequence). The CDR3 nucleotides are TGTGCCAGCAGCTTTCAGGGGGCCTACGAGCAGTACTTC. Translation: CASSFQGAYEQYF.

This sequence joins TRBV4-1 and TRBJ2-1, with 10 positions matching TRBD1. Germline-derived CDR1 and CDR2 are MGHRA and YSYEKL. The V gene end was trimmed by 3 bases and the J gene end by 1 base; junction bases not matched to a gene: 0. The CDR3 has 15 residues. CDR3 sequence (DNA): TGCGCCAGCAGCCAGGGACAGGGGTCCTACAATGAGCAGTTCTTC. It translates to CASSQGQGSYNEQFF.

This chain connects TRBV10-2 to TRBJ2-1; D unclear. With 3 bases removed from V and 1 base from J, the gap between germline ends came to 13 bases. This CDR3 is built from 16 residues. Germline V gene sequence: CDR1 WSHSY, CDR2 SAAADI. DNA for the CDR3: TGCGCCAGCAGTGACCGCCCCCTAAATTCCTACAATGAGCAGTTCTTC. Its translation: CASSDRPLNSYNEQFF.

The rearrangement uses TRBV11-2 and TRBJ2-1, with a weak D call TRBD1 (5 bases). This CDR3 spans 13 amino acids. V lost 3 bases to trimming and J lost 15 bases, with 18 bases between them. Germline CDR1 is SGHAT and CDR2 is FQNNGV. In DNA, the CDR3 is TGTGCCAGCAGCTTGCCTGCCTCCAGGGAACCGTTCTTC. Its protein product is CASSLPASREPFF.

The chain links TRBV6-6 to TRBJ2-2; D gene ambiguous. Germline-derived CDR1 and CDR2 are MNHNY and SVGAGI (reference sequence). The CDR3 spans 14 residues. With 7 bases removed from V and 0 bases from J, the gap between germline ends came to 9 bases. CDR3 protein: CASTPSSNTGELFF. In nucleotides, the CDR3 is TGTGCCAGCACGCCCAGTTCGAACACCGGGGAGCTGTTTTTT.

V and J are TRBV12-3 or TRBV12-4 and TRBJ2-7, with a tentative D call TRBD2 (5 bases). The V gene lost 5 bases and the J gene lost 3 bases, with 8 bases spanning the gap. This CDR3 is built from 12 residues. CDR3 bases: TGTGCCAGCAGTGAAGCGGACTACGAGCAGTACTTC. As protein: CASSEADYEQYF.

This chain connects TRBV29-1 to TRBJ2-3; 15 bases map to TRBD2. This CDR3 is built from 14 residues. CDR1 is SQVTM, CDR2 ANQGSEA, per germline. With 8 bases clipped from V and 5 bases from J, the junction kept 5 bases outside the gene matches. The CDR3 loop reads CSYGTSGGLDTQYF. The CDR3 bases are TGCAGCTATGGGACTAGCGGGGGGTTAGATACGCAGTATTTT.

V and J are TRBV2 and TRBJ1-1, with D tentatively TRBD1 (6 bases). CDR3 length equals 14 residues. Trimming cost V 4 bases and J 1 base, with 10 bases left between them. Germline V lookup: CDR1 SNHLY, CDR2 FYNNEI. CDR3 sequence (DNA): TGTGCCAGCAGTGCTACAGGGTCGAACACTGAAGCTTTCTTT. Encoded protein: CASSATGSNTEAFF.

The CDR3 DNA is TGTGCCAGCAGCTTTACAGGGGCTTCCGAGCAGTACTTC. Translation: CASSFTGASEQYF. The V and J genes are TRBV7-2 and TRBJ2-7, with 7 bases lining up with TRBD1. The germline gives CDR1 SGHTA, CDR2 FQGNSA. V trimming: 3 bases; J trimming: 6 bases; junction bases outside the gene matches: 5. The CDR3 is 13 residues long.

The chain has TRBV7-2 and TRBJ2-2; TRBD1 matches 8 bases. V was clipped by 5 bases and J by 6 bases; unmatched bases: 8. Germline CDR1 reads SGHTA; CDR2 reads FQGNSA. The CDR3 length is 15 residues. CDR3 loop: CASSPGRGRSGELFF. CDR3 DNA sequence: TGTGCCAGCAGCCCCGGCAGGGGGCGTTCCGGGGAGCTGTTTTTT.

The CDR3 reads CASSLVGTRDGYTF. The CDR3 DNA follows: TGTGCCAGCAGCTTAGTGGGGACTAGGGATGGCTACACCTTC. The chain joins TRBV7-2 to TRBJ1-2; D might be TRBD1 (5 bases). Per the germline V gene, CDR1 is SGHTA and CDR2 is FQGNSA. The CDR3 consists of 14 residues. Trimming shortened V by 1 base and J by 6 bases, and 12 bases separated the two germline ends.

The rearrangement uses TRBV2 and TRBJ1-2, with 9 nucleotides matching TRBD1. V lost 5 bases, J lost 4 bases, and 5 bases stayed unmatched. There are 14 residues in the CDR3. Germline CDR1 and CDR2: SNHLY and FYNNEI. As DNA, the CDR3 is TGTGCCAGCAGTCCAGGACAGGGGCGCTATGGCTACACCTTC. It specifies CASSPGQGRYGYTF.

The rearrangement uses TRBV4-3 and TRBJ2-5; 12 bases fit TRBD2. Germline CDR1 and CDR2: LGHNA and YSLEER. This CDR3 comprises 16 residues. J gave up 0 bases and V 5 bases, and 4 bases lay outside the gene matches. The CDR3 sequence: CASSATSGGYQETQYF. CDR3 DNA: TGCGCCAGCAGCGCGACTAGCGGGGGTTACCAAGAGACCCAGTACTTC.

The J gene is TRBJ1-1, the V gene TRBV7-2; TRBD1 is a possible D gene (5 bases). Germline loops: CDR1 SGHTA, CDR2 FQGNSA. V lost 4 bases, J lost 0 bases, and 9 bases lay in between. This CDR3 has 14 residues. The chain's CDR3 is CASSSGTLNTEAFF. The CDR3 region has the DNA TGTGCCAGCAGCTCCGGGACTTTGAACACTGAAGCTTTCTTT.

The chain links TRBV11-2 to TRBJ1-1; TRBD1 matches 7 bases. The CDR3 is 14 residues long. Germline V gene data show CDR1 as SGHAT and CDR2 as FQNNGV. Germline trimming cut 0 bases from V and 6 bases from J; bases unmatched to any gene: 4. CDR3: CASSLDRGISEAFF. The CDR3 nucleotides are TGTGCCAGCAGCTTAGACAGGGGGATCTCTGAAGCTTTCTTT.

V and J are TRBV30 and TRBJ1-6; 9 bases match TRBD1. The J segment lost 7 bases and the V segment lost 3 bases, leaving 4 bases of the junction unmatched. CDR3 length: 14 residues. Germline CDR1 and CDR2: GTSNPN and SVGIG (reference sequence). The CDR3 protein is CAWRDRGGNSPLHF. The CDR3 DNA reads as TGTGCCTGGAGGGACAGGGGCGGGAATTCACCCCTCCACTTT. Based on the CDR3 plus reference TRBV30 and TRBJ1-6, the full variable domain is SQTIHQWPATLVQPVGSPLSLECTVEGTSNPNLYWYRQAAGRGLQLLFYSVGIGQISSEVPQNLSASRPQDRQFILSSKKLLLSDSGFYLCAWRDRGGNSPLHFGNGTRLTVT.

CDR3 amino acids: CASSSTSGGAGDTQYF. CDR3 sequence (DNA): TGTGCCAGCAGCTCGACTAGCGGGGGGGCAGGAGATACGCAGTATTTT. The J gene is TRBJ2-3, the V gene TRBV4-2; 14 bases map to TRBD2. Germline-derived CDR1 and CDR2 are LGHNA and YNFKEQ. CDR3 length: 16 amino acids. The trim removed 5 bases at V and 5 bases at J, leaving 6 bases unmatched.

By share, this clone ranks as medium-sized. The chain couples TRBV9 to TRBJ1-5; 8 nucleotides align to TRBD1. This CDR3 region has 15 residues. V lost 3 bases to trimming and J lost 2 bases; unmatched junction nucleotides: 4. Per germline, CDR1 SGDLS and CDR2 YYNGEE. The CDR3 sequence: CASSATGVRNQPQHF. In DNA, the CDR3 is TGTGCCAGCAGCGCGACAGGGGTTCGCAATCAGCCCCAGCATTTT. Complete variable domain (other parts from reference TRBV9 and TRBJ1-5): DSGVTQTPKHLITATGQRVTLRCSPRSGDLSVYWYQQSLDQGLQFLIQYYNGEERAKGNILERFSAQQFPDLHSELNLSSLELGDSALYFCASSATGVRNQPQHFGDGTRLSIL.

This chain uses TRBV6-5 with TRBJ1-5, with D possibly TRBD1 on 5 matching bases. V lost 0 bases and J lost 5, with 11 bases in between. This CDR3 spans 15 amino acids. CDR1 and CDR2 (germline): MNHEY, SVGAGI. In nucleotides, the CDR3 is TGTGCCAGCAGTTACTCTCGACAGCAACATCAGCCCCAGCATTTT. It encodes CASSYSRQQHQPQHF.